This T cell receptor (beta chain) was recovered during a study of cytomegalovirus exposure and HLA in healthy donors. General study results and limits: Segments of the TCR beta V type were, in most cases, productive about 90% or about 30% of the time in an earlier analysis. A missense DCLRE1C variant was associated with V- and J-gene trimming of TCR beta chains in a later analysis, and an independent cohort replicated the association.

Germline loops: CDR1 LNHDA, CDR2 SQIVND (reference sequence). The V gene lost 5 bases and the J gene lost 6 bases, with 13 bases spanning the gap. The CDR3 runs 14 residues. Regarding this clone: Its antigen is not known.

PCR employed 60 Vbeta and 13 Jbeta primers. Clones were sequenced by immunoSEQ multiplex PCR, and TCRdb holds only the in-frame ones, with some missing. The data show about 130,000 clones, around 80% seen once. V is TRBV19 and J is TRBJ2-2, with D possibly being TRBD1 (6 bases). Source material: PBMCs. The TCR comes from a young woman in good health and CMV-seronegative. The CDR3 DNA is TGTGCCAGTAGTCCAACCAACAGGGCCGGGGAGCTGTTTTTT. The encoded protein is CASSPTNRAGELFF.